A single sample gave rise to the 24 T cell receptor beta chains below, sequenced in a study of monozygotic twins with inflammatory bowel disease. TCRdb re-called the 5' RACE reads; every CDR3 protein appears as one record, without DNA. The sample yields some 210,000 distinct CDR3 sequences, of which the top ten take up around 1.5%. The sequenced material came from blood. The receptor set was obtained from a human donor with ulcerative colitis or Crohn's disease, or a healthy co-twin of an affected twin (not recorded which).

CDR3 region: CASSLEVLVFPSLRYEQYF. The V gene is TRBV5-1, the J gene TRBJ2-7. The CDR3 is 19 amino acids. CDR1 and CDR2 from the germline V gene are SGHRS and YFSETQ.

The V and J genes are TRBV5-6 and TRBJ2-5; TCRdb designates TRBD2, a call that cannot be tested without DNA. Germline V gene data show CDR1 as SGHDT and CDR2 as YYEEEE. The CDR3 consists of 13 residues. This CDR3 reads CASSLAWEETQYF.

This chain uses TRBV15 with TRBJ2-5. Germline V lookup: CDR1 LNHNV, CDR2 YYDKDF (reference sequence). There are 12 residues in the CDR3. The CDR3 protein is CATSAHQETQYF.

The rearrangement uses TRBV18 and TRBJ2-7; TCRdb's D call, TRBD2, is unchecked because there is no DNA. Germline V gene lookup returns CDR1 KGHSH and CDR2 LQKENI. The CDR3 is 14 residues long. The CDR3 spells CASSPSEGRNEQYF.

The V gene is TRBV5-1, the J gene TRBJ2-2; TCRdb indicates TRBD2, and absent DNA this call remains unverified. The CDR3 is made up of 16 amino acids. Germline CDR1 and CDR2: SGHRS and YFSETQ. Here the CDR3 reads CASSLAAGPNTGELFF.

V is TRBV11-2 and J is TRBJ1-2; TCRdb indicates TRBD1, and absent DNA this call remains unverified. The CDR3 spans 16 residues. Germline CDR1 is SGHAT and CDR2 is FQNNGV. CDR3 residues: CASSLGPGTALYGYTF.

This chain uses TRBV25-1 with TRBJ1-2; the D call of TRBD1 rests on TCRdb alone, since no DNA is present to check it. The V gene's germline CDR1 is MGHDK and CDR2 SYGVNS. The CDR3 runs 15 residues. This chain's CDR3 is CASSEGGALDYGYTF.

This chain uses TRBV5-1 with TRBJ1-1. Germline loops: CDR1 SGHRS, CDR2 YFSETQ. The CDR3 has 13 residues. The CDR3 sequence: CASRRAVNTEAFF. The complete variable domain, with remaining parts taken from reference TRBV5-1 and TRBJ1-1, reads KAGVTQTPRYLIKTRGQQVTLSCSPISGHRSVSWYQQTPGQGLQFLFEYFSETQRNKGNFPGRFSGRQFSNSRSEMNVSTLELGDSALYLCASRRAVNTEAFFGQGTRLTVV.

The chain carries TRBV5-6 and TRBJ2-1; there is no DNA to check the TCRdb D call of TRBD1. This CDR3 is 15 amino acids long. Germline loops: CDR1 SGHDT, CDR2 YYEEEE. CDR3 protein: CASSFTGKGINEQFF.

This chain uses TRBV15 with TRBJ1-2. CDR1 LNHNV and CDR2 YYDKDF come from the germline V gene (reference sequence). The CDR3 is made up of 11 amino acids. This chain's CDR3 is CATSRGGGYTF.

The chain couples TRBV6-6 to TRBJ1-3. The CDR3 length is 13 residues. Germline CDR1 MNHNY, CDR2 SVGAGI (reference sequence). The CDR3 loop is CASSPSSGNTIYF.

V and J are TRBV3-1 and TRBJ2-7; TCRdb names TRBD2, which stays unverified in the absence of DNA. The CDR3 is 14 amino acids. Germline V lookup: CDR1 LGHDT, CDR2 YNNKEL (reference sequence). CDR3 in amino acids: CASSQQEGPGEQYF.

The chain recombines TRBV5-4 with TRBJ2-7; TCRdb picks TRBD1, but there is no DNA to check that call. In germline, CDR1 is SGHNT, CDR2 YYREEE (reference sequence). This CDR3 is 15 amino acids long. This CDR3 is CASSPRGTHSYEQYF.

The V and J genes are TRBV5-1 and TRBJ1-2. The CDR3 spans 13 residues. Germline values: CDR1 SGHRS, CDR2 YFSETQ. The CDR3 loop is CASSLLSPRGYTF.

The chain combines TRBV4-2 with TRBJ2-3; TCRdb's assignment of TRBD1 cannot be checked, as there is no DNA. CDR3 length equals 15 residues. Germline V CDR1 and CDR2: LGHNA, YNFKEQ. CDR3 loop: CASSQAGIGTDTQYF.

The CDR3 protein is CASSPGRGIQYF. The chain combines TRBV5-6 with TRBJ2-4; the D gene TCRdb calls, TRBD1, cannot be checked with no DNA. This CDR3 is 12 amino acids long. The V gene's germline CDR1 is SGHDT and CDR2 YYEEEE.

The chain recombines TRBV4-1 with TRBJ1-4. Germline CDR1 is MGHRA and CDR2 is YSYEKL. The CDR3 covers 14 residues. The CDR3 here is CASSQGGGNEKLFF.

The chain recombines TRBV20-1 with TRBJ1-5. CDR1 is DFQATT, CDR2 SNEGSKA, per germline (reference sequence). The CDR3 is 14 residues long. CDR3 residues: CSAPRGGADQPQHF.

V is TRBV5-1 and J is TRBJ2-2. The CDR3 consists of 14 residues. The germline gives CDR1 SGHRS, CDR2 YFSETQ. The CDR3 is CASSDTDPTGELFF.

The CDR3: CASSQDPGGLGTQYF. This chain joins TRBV4-1 and TRBJ2-5; no DNA is available, so the TRBD1 call from TCRdb remains unchecked. CDR3 length equals 15 residues. Germline CDR1 and CDR2: MGHRA and YSYEKL.

This chain joins TRBV11-2 and TRBJ2-1; TCRdb names TRBD1, which stays unverified in the absence of DNA. Germline V CDR1 and CDR2: SGHAT, FQNNGV. This CDR3 has 12 amino acids. The CDR3 region is CASFGGGNEQFF.

J is TRBJ2-7 and V is TRBV29-1. The germline gives CDR1 SQVTM, CDR2 ANQGSEA. The CDR3 length is 11 residues. The CDR3: CSVDVDYEQYF.

The chain recombines TRBV27 with TRBJ2-5; TCRdb indicates TRBD1, and absent DNA this call remains unverified. The CDR3 contains 16 residues. Germline-derived CDR1 and CDR2 are MNHEY and SMNVEV (reference sequence). CDR3 sequence reads: CASSLRGGGYQETQYF.

The chain is built from TRBV12-3 or TRBV12-4 and TRBJ1-1; TCRdb indicates TRBD1, and absent DNA this call remains unverified. CDR3 length: 13 residues. CDR3 loop: CASTADRRGLAFF.